These T cell receptor beta chains were read from a single sample in a study of cytomegalovirus exposure and HLA in healthy donors. Clones were read by immunoSEQ multiplex PCR, and TCRdb kept only the in-frame ones, dropping some. Listed are 140,000 to 150,000 clones; about 1.6% falls within the top ten. Sequencing was done on a sample of PBMCs. Receptor source: a woman in her forties or fifties in good health and CMV-seronegative. CDR3s include the opening cysteine and the closing phenylalanine or tryptophan. A D gene is named only where the DNA matches it firmly.

CDR3 protein: CASSFRPGKSQPQHF; CDR3 DNA: TGTGCCAGCAGCTTCCGGCCAGGGAAAAGTCAGCCCCAGCATTTT; J gene: TRBJ1-5; D gene: -; V gene: TRBV7-2
CDR3 protein: CASSRTGGNEQFF; CDR3 DNA: TGTGCCAGCAGCCGGACAGGGGGTAATGAGCAGTTCTTC; J gene: TRBJ2-1; D gene: TRBD1; V gene: TRBV27
CDR3 protein: CASAPAGEADTQYF; CDR3 DNA: TGTGCCAGCGCGCCGGCCGGGGAAGCAGATACGCAGTATTTT; J gene: TRBJ2-3; D gene: -; V gene: TRBV2
CDR3 protein: CASSRLTEINYGYTF; CDR3 DNA: TGTGCCAGTAGTAGGTTGACAGAAATTAACTATGGCTACACCTTC; J gene: TRBJ1-2; D gene: -; V gene: TRBV19
CDR3 protein: CAWSVGSSGANVLTF; CDR3 DNA: TGTGCCTGGAGTGTCGGGAGCTCTGGGGCCAACGTCCTGACTTTC; J gene: TRBJ2-6; D gene: -; V gene: TRBV30
CDR3 protein: CASSFVAGADEQYF; CDR3 DNA: TGCGCCAGCAGCTTCGTAGCGGGAGCTGACGAGCAGTACTTC; J gene: TRBJ2-7; D gene: TRBD2; V gene: TRBV5-1
CDR3 protein: CASSFWTGGTDTQYF; CDR3 DNA: TGCGCCAGCAGCTTTTGGACAGGGGGCACAGATACGCAGTATTTT; J gene: TRBJ2-3; D gene: TRBD1; V gene: TRBV5-1
CDR3 protein: CASSPGWGYTF; CDR3 DNA: TGTGCCAGTAGTCCCGGTTGGGGCTACACCTTC; J gene: TRBJ1-2; D gene: -; V gene: TRBV19
CDR3 protein: CASSQASRDAGYTF; CDR3 DNA: TGTGCCAGCAGCCAAGCATCCAGGGATGCGGGCTACACCTTC; J gene: TRBJ1-2; D gene: -; V gene: TRBV4-2
CDR3 protein: CASQSVGSGGNTIYF; CDR3 DNA: TGTGCCAGTCAATCCGTGGGCTCTGGGGGAAACACCATATATTTT; J gene: TRBJ1-3; D gene: -; V gene: TRBV14
CDR3 protein: CASTSTGGFGELFF; CDR3 DNA: TGCGCCAGCACCTCGACAGGGGGCTTCGGGGAGCTGTTTTTT; J gene: TRBJ2-2; D gene: TRBD1; V gene: TRBV5-1
CDR3 protein: CASSFTLDGRVGEKLFF; CDR3 DNA: TGTGCCAGCAGCTTCACTCTGGACGGCAGGGTGGGCGAAAAACTGTTTTTT; J gene: TRBJ1-4; D gene: -; V gene: TRBV5-6
CDR3 protein: CASSLTTGGYSPLHF; CDR3 DNA: TGTGCCAGCAGTTTGACGACAGGTGGATATTCACCCCTCCACTTT; J gene: TRBJ1-6; D gene: -; V gene: TRBV27
CDR3 protein: CASSIRTVHSNQPQHF; CDR3 DNA: TGTGCCAGTAGTATTCGGACAGTTCATAGCAATCAGCCCCAGCATTTT; J gene: TRBJ1-5; D gene: -; V gene: TRBV19
CDR3 protein: CSVVQGSYAGELFF; CDR3 DNA: TGCAGCGTTGTACAGGGAAGTTATGCCGGGGAGCTGTTTTTT; J gene: TRBJ2-2; D gene: -; V gene: TRBV29-1
CDR3 protein: CASSIGQGGQPQHF; CDR3 DNA: TGTGCCAGTAGTATAGGACAGGGCGGACAGCCCCAGCATTTT; J gene: TRBJ1-5; D gene: TRBD1; V gene: TRBV19
CDR3 protein: CASRRQNTGELFF; CDR3 DNA: TGTGCCAGCAGGCGACAGAACACCGGGGAGCTGTTTTTT; J gene: TRBJ2-2; D gene: -; V gene: TRBV27
CDR3 protein: CASSVGVGSGRATQETQYF; CDR3 DNA: TGTGCCAGCAGCGTAGGGGTAGGTAGCGGGAGGGCCACGCAAGAGACCCAGTACTTC; J gene: TRBJ2-5; D gene: TRBD2; V gene: TRBV9
CDR3 protein: CAWSTLSSYNEQFF; CDR3 DNA: TGTGCCTGGAGTACCCTGAGCTCCTACAATGAGCAGTTCTTC; J gene: TRBJ2-1; D gene: -; V gene: TRBV30
CDR3 protein: CASSPPGRDGEAFF; CDR3 DNA: TGTGCCAGCAGCCCCCCCGGCCGGGATGGAGAAGCTTTCTTT; J gene: TRBJ1-1; D gene: -; V gene: TRBV7-2
CDR3 protein: CASSVAGRGVSSGNTIYF; CDR3 DNA: TGTGCCAGCAGCGTAGCGGGCAGGGGGGTTAGCTCTGGAAACACCATATATTTT; J gene: TRBJ1-3; D gene: TRBD1; V gene: TRBV9
CDR3 protein: CASSFGWGRETQYF; CDR3 DNA: TGTGCCAGCAGCTTCGGCTGGGGGCGCGAGACCCAGTACTTC; J gene: TRBJ2-5; D gene: -; V gene: TRBV7-9
CDR3 protein: CASSTLTSGRYPEQYF; CDR3 DNA: TGTGCCAGCTCAACTCTTACTAGCGGGAGATATCCCGAGCAGTACTTC; J gene: TRBJ2-7; D gene: TRBD2; V gene: TRBV18
CDR3 protein: CASSIGGGGSYNEQFF; CDR3 DNA: TGTGCCAGTAGTATAGGTGGCGGGGGGTCCTACAATGAGCAGTTCTTC; J gene: TRBJ2-1; D gene: TRBD2; V gene: TRBV19
CDR3 protein: CASSQVGDKEQFF; CDR3 DNA: TGCGCCAGCAGCCAAGTTGGCGACAAGGAGCAGTTCTTC; J gene: TRBJ2-1; D gene: -; V gene: TRBV4-1
CDR3 protein: CASSDRFLGRGHYNEQFF; CDR3 DNA: TGTGCCAGCAGTGATCGGTTTTTGGGCAGGGGCCACTACAATGAGCAGTTCTTC; J gene: TRBJ2-1; D gene: -; V gene: TRBV25-1
CDR3 protein: CASSYGAGYTGELFF; CDR3 DNA: TGTGCCAGCAGTTACGGTGCGGGATACACCGGGGAGCTGTTTTTT; J gene: TRBJ2-2; D gene: -; V gene: TRBV5-4
CDR3 protein: CASSVFTGGDQPQHF; CDR3 DNA: TGTGCCAGCAGTGTTTTTACAGGGGGCGATCAGCCCCAGCATTTT; J gene: TRBJ1-5; D gene: TRBD1; V gene: TRBV2
CDR3 protein: CASSYSTPSGNTIYF; CDR3 DNA: TGTGCCAGCAGTTACTCTACACCCTCTGGAAACACCATATATTTT; J gene: TRBJ1-3; D gene: -; V gene: TRBV6-5
CDR3 protein: CASKVDRGFYNEQFF; CDR3 DNA: TGTGCCAGTAAGGTCGACCGGGGTTTCTACAATGAGCAGTTCTTC; J gene: TRBJ2-1; D gene: -; V gene: TRBV19
CDR3 protein: CASSLDSPYGYTF; CDR3 DNA: TGTGCCAGCAGCCTGGACAGTCCCTATGGCTACACCTTC; J gene: TRBJ1-2; D gene: -; V gene: TRBV7-2
CDR3 protein: CASSFGGPSGSYF; CDR3 DNA: TGTGCCAGCAGTTTTGGGGGGCCTAGCGGTTCTTACTTC; J gene: TRBJ2-7; D gene: -; V gene: TRBV5-6
CDR3 protein: CASSLGAAETQYF; CDR3 DNA: TGTGCCAGCAGCTTAGGGGCCGCGGAGACCCAGTACTTC; J gene: TRBJ2-5; D gene: -; V gene: TRBV11-1
CDR3 protein: CASSGQGAGGYTF; CDR3 DNA: TGTGCCAGCAGCGGACAGGGGGCCGGTGGCTACACCTTC; J gene: TRBJ1-2; D gene: TRBD1; V gene: TRBV7-2
CDR3 protein: CASSLLGVGFNPGELFF; CDR3 DNA: TGTGCCAGCAGTTTGTTGGGAGTTGGCTTTAACCCCGGGGAGCTGTTTTTT; J gene: TRBJ2-2; D gene: -; V gene: TRBV27
CDR3 protein: CASSYSGEAGKNEQFF; CDR3 DNA: TGTGCCAGCAGTTACTCGGGGGAGGCCGGTAAGAATGAGCAGTTCTTC; J gene: TRBJ2-1; D gene: -; V gene: TRBV6-5
CDR3 protein: CASSAWGLAGEEQFF; CDR3 DNA: TGTGCCAGCAGCGCCTGGGGGCTAGCGGGGGAAGAGCAGTTCTTC; J gene: TRBJ2-1; D gene: TRBD2; V gene: TRBV9
CDR3 protein: CASSLYPGVGGTEAFF; CDR3 DNA: TGTGCCAGCAGTTTATACCCAGGGGTAGGGGGTACTGAAGCTTTCTTT; J gene: TRBJ1-1; D gene: -; V gene: TRBV27
CDR3 protein: CASSQEESWGGNEQFF; CDR3 DNA: TGCGCCAGCAGCCAGGAGGAGTCATGGGGGGGGAATGAGCAGTTCTTC; J gene: TRBJ2-1; D gene: TRBD2; V gene: TRBV4-1
CDR3 protein: CASSRDRTYEQYF; CDR3 DNA: TGTGCCAGCTCGAGGGACAGAACCTACGAGCAGTACTTC; J gene: TRBJ2-7; D gene: TRBD1; V gene: TRBV18
CDR3 protein: CASSETGALWGTQYF; CDR3 DNA: TGTGCCAGCAGTGAGACTGGGGCCTTGTGGGGGACCCAGTACTTC; J gene: TRBJ2-5; D gene: -; V gene: TRBV6-1
CDR3 protein: CASTRTSVSTDTQYF; CDR3 DNA: TGCGCCAGCACTCGGACTAGCGTTAGCACAGATACGCAGTATTTT; J gene: TRBJ2-3; D gene: TRBD2; V gene: TRBV5-1
CDR3 protein: CASTEPGVRYEQYF; CDR3 DNA: TGTGCCAGCACAGAGCCGGGAGTACGCTACGAGCAGTACTTC; J gene: TRBJ2-7; D gene: -; V gene: TRBV2
CDR3 protein: CASSLSHSSYEQYF; CDR3 DNA: TGTGCCAGCAGTTTATCGCACAGCTCCTACGAGCAGTACTTC; J gene: TRBJ2-7; D gene: -; V gene: TRBV27
CDR3 protein: CASSPGTGEYSPLHF; CDR3 DNA: TGTGCCAGCAGCCCTGGGACAGGGGAATACTCACCCCTCCACTTT; J gene: TRBJ1-6; D gene: TRBD1; V gene: TRBV7-3
CDR3 protein: CASISGNQETQYF; CDR3 DNA: TGTGCCAGTATTAGCGGAAACCAAGAGACCCAGTACTTC; J gene: TRBJ2-5; D gene: -; V gene: TRBV19
CDR3 protein: CASSFQGVGTEAFF; CDR3 DNA: TGCGCCAGCAGCTTTCAGGGGGTAGGCACTGAAGCTTTCTTT; J gene: TRBJ1-1; D gene: TRBD1; V gene: TRBV7-9
CDR3 protein: CASTGTSDSYNEQFF; CDR3 DNA: TGTGCCAGCACCGGGACTAGCGACTCCTACAATGAGCAGTTCTTC; J gene: TRBJ2-1; D gene: TRBD2; V gene: TRBV9
CDR3 protein: CSGEAQDTQYF; CDR3 DNA: TGCAGTGGGGAGGCGCAAGATACGCAGTATTTT; J gene: TRBJ2-3; D gene: -; V gene: TRBV20-1
CDR3 protein: CASSLRTGPSSYEQYF; CDR3 DNA: TGTGCCAGCAGCTTAAGGACAGGCCCCAGCTCCTACGAGCAGTACTTC; J gene: TRBJ2-7; D gene: TRBD1; V gene: TRBV13